These 28 T cell receptor beta chains came from one sample sequenced in a study of blood T cell repertoires in COVID-19. The data were produced by immunoSEQ multiplex PCR, yet TCRdb's version contains in-frame clones alone and is incomplete. The sample holds roughly 410,000 clones, approximately 89% seen once. The sequencing input was peripheral blood. These receptors were obtained from a woman in her thirties or forties with COVID-19, enrolled during active disease.

This chain links TRBV4-1 with TRBJ2-3, with a possible D match to TRBD1 (5 bases). The CDR3 contains 16 residues. The germline V and J ends were trimmed by 2 bases and 4 bases, with 16 bases remaining between them. Germline V gene lookup returns CDR1 MGHRA and CDR2 YSYEKL. CDR3 amino acids: CASSQTQGYGSDTQYF. CDR3 nucleotides: TGCGCCAGCAGCCAAACCCAGGGTTATGGGTCAGATACGCAGTATTTT.

The DNA of the CDR3 is TGTGCCAGCAGACCGGCGGGCTCCAAAAACATTCAGTACTTC. This gives the protein CASRPAGSKNIQYF. The J gene is TRBJ2-4, the V gene TRBV5-6, with D possibly TRBD2 on 5 matching bases. This CDR3 has 14 residues. V lost 5 bases, J lost 2 bases, and 11 bases lay in between. Germline CDR1 reads SGHDT; CDR2 reads YYEEEE.

J is TRBJ1-6 and V is TRBV28; D uncertain. The CDR3 consists of 17 residues. Trimming removed 4 bases from V and 4 bases from J, with 17 bases in between. From germline, CDR1 is MDHEN and CDR2 SYDVKM. In nucleotides, the CDR3 is TGTGCCAGCAGTTGGGGTGATGGAGGGAGATATAATTCACCCCTCCACTTT. Translating gives CASSWGDGGRYNSPLHF. Full variable domain (rest looked up from reference TRBV28 and TRBJ1-6): DVKVTQSSRYLVKRTGEKVFLECVQDMDHENMFWYRQDPGLGLRLIYFSYDVKMKEKGDIPEGYSVSREKKERFSLILESASTNQTSMYLCASSWGDGGRYNSPLHFGNGTRLTVT.

The chain couples TRBV7-6 to TRBJ1-1; D may be TRBD1 (5 bases). Per the germline V gene, CDR1 is SGHVS and CDR2 is FNYEAQ. CDR3 length equals 17 residues. Between the trimmed V and J ends, which lost 4 bases and 1 base, there was a span of 19 bases. For the CDR3, the DNA is TGTGCCAGCAGCTGGGGACTACCGGGAGAGGAGAACACTGAAGCTTTCTTT. Protein: CASSWGLPGEENTEAFF. Supplemented by reference TRBV7-6 and TRBJ1-1, the full variable domain reads GAGVSQSPRYKVTKRGQDVALRCDPISGHVSLYWYRQALGQGPEFLTYFNYEAQQDKSGLPNDRFSAERPEGSISTLTIQRTEQRDSAMYRCASSWGLPGEENTEAFFGQGTRLTVV.

In this sample, this clone turned up once. The chain is built from TRBV9 and TRBJ2-4, with D possibly being TRBD1 (5 bases). CDR1 is SGDLS and CDR2 is YYNGEE in the germline V gene. The CDR3 consists of 17 residues. Between the trimmed V and J ends, which lost 0 bases and 0 bases, there was a span of 13 bases. CDR3 sequence: CASSVEGAVLAKNIQYF. In DNA, the CDR3 is TGTGCCAGCAGCGTAGAAGGGGCAGTTCTAGCCAAAAACATTCAGTACTTC.

This clone has a single count. This chain joins TRBV20-1 and TRBJ2-7; perhaps TRBD2 as D (6 bases). V lost 3 bases and J 3 bases, leaving 18 bases between the germline ends. The CDR3 spans 15 residues. CDR1 DFQATT and CDR2 SNEGSKA come from the germline V gene (reference sequence). For the CDR3, the DNA is TGCAGTGCTAGTCGCGCGGGGATAGAGGGCTACGAGCAGTACTTC. Residues: CSASRAGIEGYEQYF.

This clone has just a few counts. This rearrangement joins TRBV16 to TRBJ1-2; 12 bases are a match to TRBD1. Germline loops: CDR1 KGHSY, CDR2 FQNENV. The CDR3 runs 16 residues. The J segment lost 5 bases and the V segment lost 1 base, leaving 5 bases of the junction unmatched. CDR3 protein: CASSQYGTGGYYGYTF. CDR3 in DNA: TGTGCCAGCAGCCAATATGGGACAGGGGGCTATTATGGCTACACCTTC.

The rearrangement links TRBV6-2 or TRBV6-3 to TRBJ1-1; the D gene is possibly TRBD1 (5 bases). The CDR3 covers 19 residues. V lost 0 bases and J 1 base, leaving 21 bases between the germline ends. Per germline, CDR1 MNHEY and CDR2 SVGEGT. Here the CDR3 DNA reads TGTGCCAGCAGTTACTCGAATATGAATCTCCGGGGGGAGAACACTGAAGCTTTCTTT. It yields the protein CASSYSNMNLRGENTEAFF.

V and J are TRBV2 and TRBJ2-4; possible D gene TRBD1, 6 bases. Looked up from germline, CDR1 is SNHLY and CDR2 is FYNNEI. Trimming left V 6 bases short and J 7 bases short, with 19 bases between. The CDR3 is made up of 15 amino acids. DNA for the CDR3: TGTGCCAGCAGGGAGACAGGCAGCCGCGAGAACATTCAGTACTTC. Translation gives CASRETGSRENIQYF.

The chain recombines TRBV30 with TRBJ1-4, with D maybe TRBD1 (6 bases). CDR1 is GTSNPN and CDR2 is SVGIG in the germline V gene (reference sequence). There are 14 residues in the CDR3. The germline V and J ends were trimmed by 1 base and 7 bases, with 13 bases remaining between them. The DNA of the CDR3 is TGTGCCTGGAGTGGGACAGTGTTTTTTGAAAAACTGTTTTTT. Translating gives CAWSGTVFFEKLFF.

DNA for the CDR3: TGTGCCAGCAGTTTATGGGGCACCCTGAACACTGAAGCTTTCTTT. Translated, it gives CASSLWGTLNTEAFF. J is TRBJ1-1 and V is TRBV28; D not certain. The ends were cut back, 0 bases at V and 0 bases at J, with 8 bases in the middle. Germline-derived CDR1 and CDR2 are MDHEN and SYDVKM. This CDR3 has 15 amino acids.

This clone was seen a single time. The V call is TRBV9, the J call TRBJ1-5; 7 nucleotides agree with TRBD1. V trimming: 3 bases; J trimming: 5 bases; junction bases outside the gene matches: 5. The length of the CDR3 is 14 residues. Germline CDR1 and CDR2: SGDLS and YYNGEE. The CDR3 DNA follows: TGTGCCAGCAGCGCTACAGGGGTTGATCAGCCCCAGCATTTT. Translation gives CASSATGVDQPQHF.

V is TRBV5-4 and J is TRBJ2-7; TRBD2 matches 12 bases. V lost 0 bases, J lost 1 base, and 2 bases stayed unmatched. Germline CDR1 is SGHNT and CDR2 is YYREEE (reference sequence). The CDR3 length is 16 residues. CDR3 region: CASSLGGLAGSYEQYF. The CDR3 region has the DNA TGTGCCAGCAGCTTGGGGGGACTAGCGGGTTCCTACGAGCAGTACTTC.

The V and J genes are TRBV4-2 and TRBJ1-2; no clear D. This CDR3 is built from 15 residues. CDR1 is LGHNA, CDR2 YNFKEQ, per germline. V lost 5 bases to trimming and J lost 5 bases, with 18 bases between them. The CDR3 loop is CASSEKRHGEYGYTF. The CDR3 region has the DNA TGTGCCAGCAGCGAGAAGCGGCACGGGGAATATGGCTACACCTTC.

The J gene is TRBJ2-2, the V gene TRBV15, with D unclear. With 5 bases removed from V and 1 base from J, the gap between germline ends came to 14 bases. Germline CDR1 is LNHNV and CDR2 is YYDKDF (reference sequence). The CDR3 has 16 amino acids. DNA of the CDR3: TGTGCCACCAGCCCCCGGTTCCCCCAGAACACCGGGGAGCTGTTTTTT. As protein: CATSPRFPQNTGELFF. Drawing the rest from reference TRBV15 and TRBJ2-2, the complete variable domain is DAMVIQNPRYQVTQFGKPVTLSCSQTLNHNVMYWYQQKSSQAPKLLFHYYDKDFNNEADTPDNFQSRRPNTSFCFLDIRSPGLGDTAMYLCATSPRFPQNTGELFFGEGSRLTVL.

A word on this clone: A junction end diverges from the germline sequence, so it may reflect a read error. The chain is built from TRBV7-7 and TRBJ2-2; tentative D call: TRBD2 (5 bases). This CDR3 has 18 residues. Germline CDR1 and CDR2: SSHAT and FNYEAQ (reference sequence). The CDR3 coding sequence is TGTGCTAGCAGCTTGGGGAGTACGCGTAACTCGAACACCGGGGAGCTGTTTTTT. This codes for CASSLGSTRNSNTGELFF.

The DNA of the CDR3 is TGTGCCAGTAGTATGTTTCCGGACAGGCCAAATCAGCCCCAGCATTTT. It codes for CASSMFPDRPNQPQHF. The chain carries TRBV19 and TRBJ1-5, with 7 nucleotides matching TRBD1. The CDR3 has 16 residues. V dropped 3 bases and J dropped 4; count of bases not matched to a gene: 9. CDR1 is LNHDA and CDR2 is SQIVND in the germline V gene (reference sequence).

Details on this clone: This specimen includes other DNA sequences encoding the same CDR3. The J gene is TRBJ1-1, the V gene TRBV19; 8 positions agree with TRBD1. This CDR3 is built from 14 residues. Trimming at V came to 5 bases and at J to 1 base, leaving 3 bases not matched to a gene. Germline CDR1 is LNHDA and CDR2 is SQIVND (reference sequence). CDR3 nucleotide sequence: TGTGCCAGTAGTCCGGACAGGGAGAACACTGAAGCTTTCTTT. It codes for CASSPDRENTEAFF.

The gene calls are TRBV7-9 and TRBJ1-2, with 7 bases aligning to TRBD1. Germline V gene sequence: CDR1 SEHNR, CDR2 FQNEAQ (reference sequence). V shed 3 bases and J 8 bases; nucleotides not matched to a gene: 6. The CDR3 has 13 amino acids. Written as DNA, the CDR3 is TGTGCCAGCAGCTTGGGACAGTTAGACGGCTACACCTTC. As protein: CASSLGQLDGYTF.

V and J are TRBV10-3 and TRBJ2-1; 11 bases line up with TRBD2. J was trimmed by 1 base and V by 6 bases; bases with no gene match: 11. Germline V gives CDR1 ENHRY, CDR2 SYGVKD. The CDR3 has 18 amino acids. Here the CDR3 reads CAISLGTSGPPSYNEQFF. In nucleotides, the CDR3 is TGTGCCATCAGCCTCGGGACTAGCGGTCCCCCATCCTACAATGAGCAGTTCTTC.

This clone has only one observation. J is TRBJ1-2 and V is TRBV9; possibly TRBD1 for D (6 bases). Germline V CDR1 and CDR2: SGDLS, YYNGEE. The V and J ends lost 4 bases and 1 base respectively, with 14 bases between them. The CDR3 spans 15 residues. The CDR3 sequence is CASSRGGADNYGYTF. The CDR3 DNA sequence: TGTGCCAGCAGCCGAGGGGGGGCTGATAACTATGGCTACACCTTC. The full variable domain, its missing parts supplied by reference TRBV9 and TRBJ1-2, is DSGVTQTPKHLITATGQRVTLRCSPRSGDLSVYWYQQSLDQGLQFLIQYYNGEERAKGNILERFSAQQFPDLHSELNLSSLELGDSALYFCASSRGGADNYGYTFGSGTRLTVV.

V usage is TRBV6-4 and J usage is TRBJ2-3, with 9 nucleotides matching TRBD2. CDR1 MRHNA and CDR2 SNTAGT come from the germline V gene. The CDR3 has 15 residues. Trimming at V came to 8 bases and at J to 2 bases, leaving 8 bases not matched to a gene. CDR3 sequence reads: CASRSGLAATDTQYF. CDR3 DNA sequence: TGTGCCAGCCGATCGGGACTAGCTGCCACAGATACGCAGTATTTT.

The chain links TRBV11-2 to TRBJ1-2; no reliable D call. Trimming took 4 bases from V and 4 from J, leaving 7 bases between them. The CDR3 is 12 residues long. Germline values: CDR1 SGHAT, CDR2 FQNNGV. The CDR3 is CASSSNSYGYTF. Written as DNA, the CDR3 is TGTGCCAGCAGCTCAAACAGCTATGGCTACACCTTC. The full variable domain, completed using reference TRBV11-2 and TRBJ1-2, is EAGVAQSPRYKIIEKRQSVAFWCNPISGHATLYWYQQILGQGPKLLIQFQNNGVVDDSQLPKDRFSAERLKGVDSTLKIQPAKLEDSAVYLCASSSNSYGYTFGSGTRLTVV.

Of note for this clone: Additional DNA sequences in this sample encode the identical CDR3. The CDR3 DNA reads TGTGCCTGGTCGGGGATAATCAGCTCCGAGCAGTACTTC. Protein sequence: CAWSGIISSEQYF. The chain is built from TRBV30 and TRBJ2-7, with D possibly matching TRBD2 (5 bases). V lost 5 bases and J 6 bases, leaving 17 bases between the germline ends. The CDR3 is 13 amino acids. The germline V gene has CDR1 GTSNPN and CDR2 SVGIG (reference sequence).

The V call is TRBV5-4, the J call TRBJ2-3; D might be TRBD1 (6 bases). This CDR3 contains 15 residues. Germline V gene sequence: CDR1 SGHNT, CDR2 YYREEE (reference sequence). V lost 4 bases and J 1 base, leaving 13 bases between the germline ends. CDR3 coding DNA: TGTGCCAGCAGCCCACAGGGTTTTCGCACAGATACGCAGTATTTT. It codes for CASSPQGFRTDTQYF.

The chain is built from TRBV18 and TRBJ1-1, with D perhaps TRBD1 (5 bases). Per the germline V gene, CDR1 is KGHSH and CDR2 is LQKENI. V was clipped by 2 bases and J by 3 bases, with 13 bases between them. The CDR3 has 15 amino acids. This CDR3 is CASSPFAGSDTEAFF. Here the CDR3 DNA reads TGTGCCAGCTCACCATTCGCAGGGTCGGACACTGAAGCTTTCTTT.

The chain uses TRBV9 and TRBJ1-1, with 8 bases identical to TRBD1. CDR3 length: 15 residues. Trimming cost V 2 bases and J 6 bases; bases outside gene matches: 9. The germline CDR1 and CDR2 sequences are SGDLS and YYNGEE. CDR3 sequence reads: CASSVESRGQAEAFF. DNA for the CDR3: TGTGCCAGCAGCGTCGAGAGCAGGGGGCAAGCTGAAGCTTTCTTT. Looking up the rest from reference TRBV9 and TRBJ1-1 gives the full variable domain: DSGVTQTPKHLITATGQRVTLRCSPRSGDLSVYWYQQSLDQGLQFLIQYYNGEERAKGNILERFSAQQFPDLHSELNLSSLELGDSALYFCASSVESRGQAEAFFGQGTRLTVV.

The chain combines TRBV7-8 with TRBJ1-6; 10 nucleotides match TRBD1. The CDR3 runs to 18 residues. The V and J ends lost 4 bases and 9 bases, in that order; junction bases with no gene match: 15. Germline V lookup: CDR1 SGHVS, CDR2 FQNEAQ. CDR3 sequence (DNA): TGTGCCAGCAGCTCCTCACTCGACAGGGGGCATTTATCTTCACCCCTCCACTTT. This gives the protein CASSSSLDRGHLSSPLHF.